Below are 23 T cell receptor beta chains sequenced from a single sample in a study of blood T cell repertoires in COVID-19. Repertoires were generated with immunoSEQ multiplex PCR, while TCRdb's copy carries only in-frame clones and drops some. Counted here are 290,000 or so clones, around nine tenths occurring once; the ten biggest clones make up less than 3%. What was sequenced was PBMCs or T cells enriched from blood (not recorded which). These receptor sequences come from a woman between 18 and 29 years old who had recovered from COVID-19.

V is TRBV7-2 and J is TRBJ1-1, with 9 bases matching TRBD1. This CDR3 is built from 15 residues. Trimming at V came to 3 bases and at J to 7 bases, leaving 9 bases not matched to a gene. Germline CDR1 reads SGHTA; CDR2 reads FQGNSA. This CDR3 reads CASSFWTGDENEAFF. The CDR3 region has the DNA TGTGCCAGCAGCTTTTGGACAGGGGACGAGAATGAAGCTTTCTTT. Looking up the rest from reference TRBV7-2 and TRBJ1-1 gives the full variable domain: GAGVSQSPSNKVTEKGKDVELRCDPISGHTALYWYRQSLGQGLEFLIYFQGNSAPDKSGLPSDRFSAERTGGSVSTLTIQRTQQEDSAVYLCASSFWTGDENEAFFGQGTRLTVV.

The CDR3, as DNA: TGTGCCAGCACCACAGACCTGGGCTACGAGCAGTACTTC. Amino acids: CASTTDLGYEQYF. The chain links TRBV5-6 to TRBJ2-7; D not resolved. Trimming took off 6 bases at V and 3 bases at J, with 13 bases between the two ends. This CDR3 has 13 residues. Germline CDR1 is SGHDT and CDR2 is YYEEEE. The variable domain in full, completed from reference TRBV5-6 and TRBJ2-7, reads DAGVTQSPTHLIKTRGQQVTLRCSPKSGHDTVSWYQQALGQGPQFIFQYYEEEERQRGNFPDRFSGHQFPNYSSELNVNALLLGDSALYLCASTTDLGYEQYFGPGTRLTVT.

The CDR3: CASRQGDHRYTF. CDR3 DNA sequence: TGTGCCAGCAGACAGGGCGATCACCGCTACACCTTC. V is TRBV6-5 and J is TRBJ1-2; TRBD1 might be the D (6 bases). V lost 6 bases and J lost 9, with 14 bases in between. The CDR3 consists of 12 residues. Germline assignment: CDR1 MNHEY and CDR2 SVGAGI.

The chain carries TRBV9 and TRBJ2-7; 7 nucleotides match TRBD1. V gave up 2 bases and J gave up 4 bases; unmatched junction bases: 6. Germline assignment: CDR1 SGDLS and CDR2 YYNGEE. The CDR3 covers 14 residues. This CDR3 is CASSVDRAPYEQYF. The CDR3 DNA follows: TGTGCCAGCAGCGTCGACAGGGCGCCTTACGAGCAGTACTTC.

The V gene is TRBV6-2 or TRBV6-3, the J gene TRBJ2-7; 8 nucleotides align to TRBD2. Germline CDR1 and CDR2: MNHEY and SVGEGT. The V gene end was trimmed by 2 bases and the J gene end by 0 bases; junction bases not matched to a gene: 9. The CDR3 sequence is 17 residues long. CDR3 sequence: CASSYIAGGPSSYEQYF. The DNA of the CDR3 is TGTGCCAGCAGTTACATTGCGGGGGGACCGAGCTCCTACGAGCAGTACTTC.

The V gene is TRBV5-5, the J gene TRBJ2-5; 8 nucleotides align to TRBD1. Germline CDR1 is SGHKS and CDR2 is YYEKEE (reference sequence). V lost 2 bases to trimming and J lost 5 bases; unmatched junction nucleotides: 8. The CDR3 length is 15 residues. The CDR3 region has the DNA TGTGCCAGCAGCTTTCCAGGGGGCTCCGAGGAGACCCAGTACTTC. Translation: CASSFPGGSEETQYF.

This clone was observed a single time. The chain carries TRBV16 and TRBJ1-2; unclear D gene. Trimming stripped 3 bases from V and 9 bases from J, with 17 bases between. The CDR3 consists of 14 residues. The germline V gene has CDR1 KGHSY and CDR2 FQNENV. CDR3 sequence reads: CASSHGGSVRRYTF. CDR3 DNA sequence: TGTGCCAGCAGCCACGGCGGGAGCGTACGACGCTACACCTTC.

The rearrangement uses TRBV5-1 and TRBJ2-1; D call uncertain. The V and J ends lost 0 bases and 6 bases respectively, with 22 bases between them. The CDR3 is 18 residues long. Germline loops: CDR1 SGHRS, CDR2 YFSETQ. The CDR3 DNA reads TGCGCCAGCAGCTTGGGGCCCTACTACGCCGATCAACCCAATGAGCAGTTCTTC. Translated, it gives CASSLGPYYADQPNEQFF.

V and J are TRBV2 and TRBJ1-3; no clear D gene. The CDR3 has 15 residues. V lost 7 bases to trimming and J lost 0 bases, with 13 bases between them. CDR1 and CDR2 (germline): SNHLY, FYNNEI. CDR3 residues: CASTRPTHSGNTIYF. In nucleotides, the CDR3 is TGTGCCAGCACCCGTCCTACTCACTCTGGAAACACCATATATTTT.

The rearrangement links TRBV3-1 (or the pseudogene TRBV3-2) to TRBJ2-3; weak D call: TRBD1 (6 bases). Germline CDR1 is LGHDT and CDR2 is YNNKEL (reference sequence). The V end lost 3 bases, the J end lost 5 bases, and 12 bases lay between the germline ends. The CDR3 covers 14 residues. CDR3 amino acids: CASSHEGVKDTQYF. The CDR3 DNA is TGTGCCAGCAGCCATGAGGGGGTGAAAGATACGCAGTATTTT.

V is TRBV12-3 or TRBV12-4 and J is TRBJ2-4; TRBD1 is a possible D gene (5 bases). The length of the CDR3 is 13 residues. The V and J ends lost 1 base and 8 bases respectively, with 9 bases between them. The CDR3 loop is CASSLVVRDIQYF. In nucleotides, the CDR3 is TGTGCCAGCAGTTTAGTGGTCAGGGACATTCAGTACTTC.

The chain has TRBV28 and TRBJ1-2; D gene uncertain. Germline assignment: CDR1 MDHEN and CDR2 SYDVKM. V lost 8 bases and J 8 bases, leaving 18 bases between the germline ends. CDR3 size: 13 residues. The CDR3 region is CASRPQALQGYTF. The CDR3 DNA sequence: TGTGCCAGCCGCCCCCAGGCCTTGCAGGGCTACACCTTC.

The genes are TRBV5-1 and TRBJ1-5, with TRBD1 matching over 9 bases. Germline CDR1 reads SGHRS; CDR2 reads YFSETQ. With V trimmed by 5 bases and J by 4 bases, 4 bases remained unmatched. CDR3 length equals 14 residues. The CDR3 spells CASSTGQGNQPQHF. Written as DNA, the CDR3 is TGCGCCAGCAGTACGGGACAGGGTAATCAGCCCCAGCATTTT.

The chain is built from TRBV24-1 and TRBJ1-2; D is perhaps TRBD1 (6 bases). This CDR3 has 13 amino acids. Germline lookup yields CDR1 KGHDR and CDR2 SFDVKD. V was shortened by 5 bases and J by 5 bases, with 11 bases between the two germline ends. CDR3 in amino acids: CATSGLRGYGYTF. As DNA, the CDR3 is TGTGCCACCAGTGGGCTCAGGGGATATGGCTACACCTTC.

This chain joins TRBV5-1 and TRBJ2-7, with 11 bases fitting TRBD2. CDR3 length: 14 residues. CDR1 and CDR2 (germline): SGHRS, YFSETQ. After removal of 3 bases from V and 2 bases from J, the junction contained 1 base not matched to a gene. The CDR3, as DNA: TGCGCCAGCAGCTCGACTAGCGGGGCCTACGAGCAGTACTTC. The encoded protein is CASSSTSGAYEQYF.

The rearrangement joins TRBV5-4 to TRBJ2-5; TRBD1 matches at 7 bases. The germline gives CDR1 SGHNT, CDR2 YYREEE (reference sequence). CDR3 size: 13 residues. Trimming at V came to 4 bases and at J to 1 base, leaving 1 base not matched to a gene. CDR3 in amino acids: CASSRDSQETQYF. The DNA for the CDR3 is TGTGCCAGCAGCAGGGACAGCCAAGAGACCCAGTACTTC.

This clone was observed a single time. The chain combines TRBV4-3 with TRBJ1-4; TRBD1 might be the D (5 bases). The CDR3 consists of 16 residues. Germline loops: CDR1 LGHNA, CDR2 YSLEER. Trimming pared 4 bases from V and 8 bases from J, leaving 20 bases between. For the CDR3, the DNA is TGCGCCAGCAGCCGGAATTGGGCGCAGGGAAACGAAAAACTGTTTTTT. As protein: CASSRNWAQGNEKLFF.

The chain is built from TRBV9 and TRBJ1-4; TRBD1 agrees at 10 bases. The V segment lost 5 bases and the J segment 7 bases; nucleotides outside the gene matches: 8. Germline CDR1 SGDLS, CDR2 YYNGEE. This CDR3 is 15 amino acids long. CDR3 sequence: CASSTTGTGAEKLFF. Here the CDR3 DNA reads TGTGCCAGCAGTACCACCGGGACAGGGGCTGAAAAACTGTTTTTT.

This clone showed up just once. The rearrangement joins TRBV3-1 (or the pseudogene TRBV3-2) to TRBJ2-6, with 9 bases aligning to TRBD2. Germline V gene sequence: CDR1 LGHDT, CDR2 YNNKEL (reference sequence). The CDR3 is 18 amino acids. Trimming at V came to 1 base and at J to 4 bases, leaving 8 bases not matched to a gene. In nucleotides, the CDR3 is TGTGCCAGCAGCCAAGTAGCGGGAGTCTTCTCCGGGGCCAACGTCCTGACTTTC. Amino acids: CASSQVAGVFSGANVLTF.

The V gene is TRBV7-9, the J gene TRBJ2-1; 13 nucleotides match TRBD2. V shed 2 bases, J shed 9 bases, and the junction held 7 bases outside the gene matches. The CDR3 length is 16 residues. Germline CDR1 reads SEHNR; CDR2 reads FQNEAQ (reference sequence). CDR3 sequence (DNA): TGTGCCAGCAGCTTAACCGGGACTAGCGGGACTGTTGAGCAGTTCTTC. Encoded protein: CASSLTGTSGTVEQFF.

CDR3 sequence reads: CASSRQGGTYEQYF. DNA for the CDR3: TGTGCCAGCTCACGACAGGGTGGCACCTACGAGCAGTACTTC. The chain is built from TRBV18 and TRBJ2-7; 7 nucleotides match TRBD1. Germline V lookup: CDR1 KGHSH, CDR2 LQKENI. This CDR3 has 14 amino acids. J lost 2 bases, V lost 4 bases, and 5 bases had no gene match.

V usage is TRBV29-1 and J usage is TRBJ1-1, with 11 bases fitting TRBD1. Germline values: CDR1 SQVTM, CDR2 ANQGSEA. Losses at the gene ends were 5 bases for V and 5 bases for J; bases not matched to a gene: 4. This CDR3 has 13 amino acids. The CDR3 nucleotides are TGCAGCGTTCGGACAGGGGGCCGGACTGAAGCTTTCTTT. Protein sequence: CSVRTGGRTEAFF.

This sequence joins TRBV5-1 and TRBJ2-7, with 7 bases fitting TRBD1. CDR1 is SGHRS and CDR2 is YFSETQ in the germline V gene. The CDR3 loop spans 16 amino acids. The V and J ends lost 0 bases and 3 bases, in that order; junction bases with no gene match: 9. The DNA for the CDR3 is TGCGCCAGCAGCTTGGCACAGGGGCTTTCACTCTACGAGCAGTACTTC. This encodes CASSLAQGLSLYEQYF.